Following are 9 T cell receptor beta chains from one sample sequenced in a study of CD8 T cells in Susac syndrome. The RNA input was 0.5 to 1 ug, and it was reverse transcribed with random hexamers. TCRdb independently ran MiXCR on the immunoSEQ multiplex PCR reads; one entry per CDR3 protein. The sample records around 81,000 distinct CDR3 sequences, about 93% being singletons. Sequenced material: CD8+ T cells from PBMCs. The receptors stem from a human donor with Susac syndrome.

The gene calls are TRBV29-1 and TRBJ2-5; D tentatively fits TRBD1 or TRBD2 (5 bases each). From germline, CDR1 is SQVTM and CDR2 ANQGSEA. This CDR3 has 16 amino acids. Trimming shortened V by 6 bases and J by 3 bases, and 23 bases separated the two germline ends. CDR3 in DNA: TGCAGCGTGAGGGGCGGGCCGAGAAGACCTGAAGAGACCCAGTACTTC. This sequence encodes CSVRGGPRRPEETQYF.

The CDR3 region is CASSLEQGNLNIQYF. The CDR3 coding sequence is TGCGCCAGCAGCTTGGAACAGGGGAACCTAAACATTCAGTACTTC. The V call is TRBV5-1, the J call TRBJ2-4; 7 bases agree with TRBD1. CDR3 size: 15 residues. Germline assignment: CDR1 SGHRS and CDR2 YFSETQ. Germline trimming cut 0 bases from V and 6 bases from J; bases unmatched to any gene: 6.

The V and J genes are TRBV7-9 and TRBJ1-2; TRBD1 is a possible D gene (6 bases). This CDR3 is built from 17 residues. With 5 bases removed from V and 7 bases from J, the gap between germline ends came to 26 bases. Germline lookup yields CDR1 SEHNR and CDR2 FQNEAQ (reference sequence). In nucleotides, the CDR3 is TGTGCCAGCAGCCCCCGCAGTGGGGACACGAGGGAACGTGGCTACACCTTC. Its translation is CASSPRSGDTRERGYTF.

This chain joins TRBV7-8 and TRBJ1-5; possible D gene TRBD1, 5 bases. Trimming left V 1 base short and J 0 bases short, with 10 bases between. The CDR3 length is 16 residues. CDR1 and CDR2 (germline): SGHVS, FQNEAQ. The CDR3 DNA reads TGTGCCAGCAGCTTAGGGGGGTTGATTAGCAATCAGCCCCAGCATTTT. This sequence encodes CASSLGGLISNQPQHF. The variable domain in full, with the rest retrieved from reference TRBV7-8 and TRBJ1-5, is GAGVSQSPRYKVAKRGQDVALRCDPISGHVSLFWYQQALGQGPEFLTYFQNEAQLDKSGLPSDRFFAERPEGSVSTLKIQRTQQEDSAVYLCASSLGGLISNQPQHFGDGTRLSIL.

The chain links TRBV5-4 to TRBJ2-2; no firm D call. The germline CDR1 and CDR2 sequences are SGHNT and YYREEE (reference sequence). The CDR3 is 12 amino acids. Trimming cost V 7 bases and J 5 bases, with 9 bases left between them. The CDR3 protein is CASRSGTGELFF. For the CDR3, the DNA is TGTGCCAGCCGGAGTGGGACCGGGGAGCTGTTTTTT.

The rearrangement links TRBV27 to TRBJ1-2; D unclear. Trimming took 0 bases from V and 4 from J, leaving 15 bases between them. CDR1 is MNHEY and CDR2 is SMNVEV in the germline V gene (reference sequence). The CDR3 consists of 16 residues. The CDR3 region is CASSLSSRGLVYGYTF. CDR3 DNA sequence: TGTGCCAGCAGTTTATCGAGCCGGGGTTTGGTCTATGGCTACACCTTC.

The rearrangement links TRBV28 to TRBJ2-7; the match to TRBD2 covers 8 bases. This CDR3 is 14 amino acids long. Germline CDR1 MDHEN, CDR2 SYDVKM. Trimming cost V 2 bases and J 4 bases; bases outside gene matches: 4. CDR3 residues: CASSLVAGLYEQYF. CDR3 coding DNA: TGTGCCAGCAGTTTAGTAGCGGGATTATACGAGCAGTACTTC.

This clonotype was observed a single time. This chain uses TRBV19 with TRBJ2-1, with D possibly TRBD2 on 7 matching bases. The CDR3 loop spans 13 amino acids. Trimming cost V 7 bases and J 6 bases, with 13 bases left between them. Germline CDR1 is LNHDA and CDR2 is SQIVND (reference sequence). CDR3 nucleotides: TGTGCCAGTAAGGAGGGAGGGGGCAATGAGCAGTTCTTC. It is translated as CASKEGGGNEQFF.

J is TRBJ2-7 and V is TRBV9; 11 nucleotides agree with TRBD1. From germline, CDR1 is SGDLS and CDR2 YYNGEE. The CDR3 is 15 amino acids. V lost 2 bases, J lost 3 bases, and 4 bases stayed unmatched. Here the CDR3 reads CASSVEGTGGYEQYF. The CDR3 nucleotides are TGTGCCAGCAGCGTTGAGGGGACAGGGGGCTACGAGCAGTACTTC.